The TCR beta chain described here comes from a study of T cell repertoires in cytomegalovirus infection. Looking at the study overall: Public TCR beta signatures marked donors with CMV infection and the matching HLA.

TCRdb reanalysed the reads using MiXCR and keeps one entry per CDR3 protein. The sample has some 350,000 distinct CDR3 sequences; 15% to 20% are singletons. This clonotype was seen a handful of times. V was trimmed by 3 bases and J by 3 bases, leaving 12 bases between them. This CDR3 has 14 residues. Sequencing was performed on PBMCs. The origin of this receptor is a human donor in good health (CMV status not recorded). Some clones in this sample may be carry-over from other donors' samples. This chain uses TRBV12-3 or TRBV12-4 with TRBJ2-7, with D possibly matching TRBD1 (5 bases). CDR3 sequence (DNA): TGTGCCAGCAGTTTCGGGCAGGGATTCTACGAGCAGTACTTC. Translation gives CASSFGQGFYEQYF.